Each of the 28 T cell receptor beta chains below was sequenced from the same sample in a study of prognosis after radiotherapy for stage I lung cancer. Genomic DNA provided the template from which TCR beta CDR3 was amplified by two-round multiplex PCR. The use of primers specific to each TRBV and TRBJ gene characterized first-round PCR. TCRdb re-analysed the multiplex PCR reads in MiXCR, keeping a single row per CDR3 protein. The sample includes about 16,000 distinct CDR3 sequences, around 30% seen only once; the top ten take about 23%. The input for sequencing was PBMCs, taken before or after stereotactic body radiation therapy (not recorded which). The receptors come from a donor over 45 with non-small cell lung cancer.

Turning to this clonotype: A far bigger clonotype differs at one base, so this is likely a read error. The CDR3 protein is CASSLPGLDEQFF. CDR3 sequence (DNA): TGTGCCAGCAGCTTACCGGGACTAGATGAGCAGTTCTTC. This rearrangement joins TRBV7-9 to TRBJ2-1, with 8 bases matching TRBD2. CDR3 size: 13 residues. The V segment lost 2 bases and the J segment 8 bases; nucleotides outside the gene matches: 2. Germline CDR1 SEHNR, CDR2 FQNEAQ (reference sequence).

Concerning this clonotype: One base separates it from a far larger clone, so it is likely a read error. The conserved closing phenylalanine or tryptophan is absent in this CDR3, likely reflecting a read error. This sequence joins TRBV6-2 or TRBV6-3 and TRBJ2-5, with D unclear. Judging by the DNA end, TRBJ2-1 fits better; the J call may be wrong. Germline V gene sequence: CDR1 MNHEY, CDR2 SVGEGT. CDR3 length: 13 residues. CDR3: CASSYSGPNEQFS. The CDR3 DNA sequence: TGTGCCAGCAGTTACTCGGGTCCAAATGAGCAGTTCTCC.

This clonotype was seen at least ten times. J is TRBJ1-2 and V is TRBV12-3 or TRBV12-4; maybe TRBD1 (6 bases). The V and J ends lost 2 bases and 4 bases respectively, with 14 bases between them. The CDR3 length is 15 residues. In nucleotides, the CDR3 is TGTGCCAGCAGTTTACGGTCAGGGGCAGGCTATGGCTACACCTTC. This encodes CASSLRSGAGYGYTF.

As to this clonotype: A read error is the likely source, as a far larger clone sits one nucleotide away. Lacking the conserved final phenylalanine or tryptophan, this CDR3 likely reflects a read error. The chain carries TRBV6-9 and TRBJ2-3; 8 positions match TRBD1. J lost 5 bases, V lost 3 bases, and 10 bases had no gene match. Germline lookup yields CDR1 MNHGY and CDR2 SVAAGI. This CDR3 spans 16 amino acids. The CDR3 bases are TGTGCCAGCAGTTACACCCACGGACAGGGTGGAGATACGCAGTATATT. It codes for CASSYTHGQGGDTQYI.

Judged by abundance, this clonotype is medium-sized. The V call is TRBV24-1, the J call TRBJ2-3; the match to TRBD2 covers 12 bases. The V gene's germline CDR1 is KGHDR and CDR2 SFDVKD. V gave up 4 bases and J gave up 4 bases; unmatched junction bases: 5. There are 16 residues in the CDR3. The DNA for the CDR3 is TGTGCCACCAGTGAGGAAGGACTAGCGGGATCAGATACGCAGTATTTT. Encoded protein: CATSEEGLAGSDTQYF.

By share, this clonotype counts as medium-sized. The J gene is TRBJ2-3, the V gene TRBV20-1; TRBD2 matches 7 bases. This CDR3 is 17 amino acids long. The junction had 12 bases not matched to a gene; V was cut back by 0 bases and J by 3 bases. CDR1 and CDR2 from the germline V gene are DFQATT and SNEGSKA (reference sequence). CDR3 protein: CSARDLWLAEGTDTQYF. As DNA, the CDR3 is TGCAGTGCTAGAGATCTCTGGCTAGCGGAGGGGACAGATACGCAGTATTTT.

The rearrangement joins TRBV7-8 to TRBJ2-7; 9 bases agree with TRBD1. Trimming took 5 bases from V and 3 from J; bases not matched to a gene: 14. Germline lookup yields CDR1 SGHVS and CDR2 FQNEAQ. There are 17 residues in the CDR3. The CDR3 is CASSPSRGQGDGYEQYF. The CDR3 DNA reads as TGTGCCAGCAGCCCGTCAAGGGGACAGGGTGATGGCTACGAGCAGTACTTC.

This clonotype was seen at least ten times. This chain connects TRBV20-1 to TRBJ2-3; D might be TRBD1 or TRBD2, each matching 5 bases. Trimming took 6 bases from V and 0 from J, leaving 13 bases between them. The germline V gene has CDR1 DFQATT and CDR2 SNEGSKA (reference sequence). The CDR3 has 14 residues. CDR3 bases: TGCAGTGCCCGGGACCAACCTAGCACAGATACGCAGTATTTT. Its protein product is CSARDQPSTDTQYF.

This clonotype has ten or more counts. The gene calls are TRBV12-3 or TRBV12-4 and TRBJ2-3; 7 bases fit TRBD1. The CDR3 runs to 14 residues. With 5 bases clipped from V and 2 bases from J, the junction kept 4 bases outside the gene matches. CDR3 sequence: CASSHGTATDTQYF. The DNA of the CDR3 is TGTGCCAGCAGTCATGGGACAGCCACAGATACGCAGTATTTT.

This clonotype was observed many times. This could be a read error, since a much larger clone is one nucleotide away. The chain joins TRBV6-1 to TRBJ2-7; D is uncertain. The CDR3 length is 14 residues. Deletions cut 0 bases from V and 3 bases from J, with 9 bases between. Germline loops: CDR1 MNHNS, CDR2 SASEGT. CDR3 amino acids: CASSEAGWFYEQYF. CDR3 bases: TGTGCCAGCAGTGAAGCCGGATGGTTCTACGAGCAGTACTTC.

This clonotype was counted many times. One end of the junction fails to match germline, which may point to a read error. This chain links TRBV6-1 with TRBJ1-5, with a weak D call TRBD1 (6 bases). Germline V lookup: CDR1 MNHNS, CDR2 SASEGT. This CDR3 region has 15 residues. The CDR3 loop is CASRVGARSSQPQHF. In DNA form, the CDR3 reads TGTGCCAGCAGGGTGGGGGCGCGAAGCAGTCAGCCCCAGCATTTT.

This clonotype was seen many times. The chain uses TRBV5-1 and TRBJ2-7, with 7 nucleotides matching TRBD2. Losses at the gene ends were 0 bases for V and 5 bases for J; bases not matched to a gene: 8. Germline loops: CDR1 SGHRS, CDR2 YFSETQ. The CDR3 length is 15 residues. CDR3: CASSLAGGSAHEQYF. In nucleotides, the CDR3 is TGCGCCAGCAGCTTGGCGGGCGGGAGTGCCCACGAGCAGTACTTC.

The gene calls are TRBV7-9 and TRBJ2-3; perhaps TRBD2 as D (6 bases). V lost 8 bases and J lost 4, with 19 bases in between. This CDR3 is built from 15 residues. From germline, CDR1 is SEHNR and CDR2 FQNEAQ (reference sequence). In DNA form, the CDR3 reads TGTGCCAGCCCCCCTGACAGAATAGCGGCAGATACGCAGTATTTT. Its protein is CASPPDRIAADTQYF.

This clonotype was counted many times. The V and J genes are TRBV12-3 or TRBV12-4 and TRBJ1-1; D perhaps matches TRBD1 (5 bases). The CDR3 sequence is 14 residues long. V shed 6 bases and J shed 11 bases, with 22 bases lying between them. This chain's CDR3 is CASSPPGANRRAFF. The DNA of the CDR3 is TGTGCCAGCAGCCCACCTGGGGCAAATCGCAGGGCTTTCTTT.

As for this clonotype: It differs at one base from a far larger clone, so likely a read error. The rearrangement links TRBV6-7 to TRBJ2-3, with no clear D. TRBV6-7 is sorted into the ORF group, with uncertain function. The CDR3 consists of 16 residues. V gave up 8 bases and J gave up 0 bases, with 18 bases separating them. The CDR3 region is CASGVSPDLSTDTQYF. The CDR3 DNA reads as TGTGCCAGCGGTGTTTCGCCAGACCTTAGCACAGATACGCAGTATTTT.

There are many counts of this clonotype. The chain combines TRBV29-1 with TRBJ1-2, with D hard to call. The CDR3 is 13 residues long. Germline CDR1 and CDR2: SQVTM and ANQGSEA. With 4 bases removed from V and 4 bases from J, the gap between germline ends came to 13 bases. In DNA form, the CDR3 reads TGCAGCGTTGCAAATGAGAGGGCCTATGGCTACACCTTC. Protein: CSVANERAYGYTF.

This clonotype was recorded many times. This chain links TRBV20-1 with TRBJ2-7; 10 nucleotides match TRBD1. Per germline, CDR1 DFQATT and CDR2 SNEGSKA (reference sequence). The CDR3 runs to 16 residues. Germline trimming cut 1 base from V and 4 bases from J; bases unmatched to any gene: 10. CDR3 DNA: TGCAGTGCTAGAGGGGTGTCGGGACAGGGGCGGTACGAGCAGTACTTC. Its protein product is CSARGVSGQGRYEQYF.

This clonotype was detected many times. The V gene is TRBV9, the J gene TRBJ2-7, with unresolved D. The germline V gene has CDR1 SGDLS and CDR2 YYNGEE. The V end lost 4 bases, the J end lost 6 bases, and 11 bases lay between the germline ends. The CDR3 totals 12 residues. CDR3 residues: CASSPDPGEQYF. The CDR3, as DNA: TGTGCCAGCAGCCCAGACCCGGGCGAGCAGTACTTC.

Worth noting for this clonotype: This likely came from a read error, as a far larger clone is one base away. The chain uses TRBV27 and TRBJ2-1; 8 bases fit TRBD2. The CDR3 covers 15 residues. Germline V gives CDR1 MNHEY, CDR2 SMNVEV (reference sequence). V lost 5 bases, J lost 5 bases, and 8 bases stayed unmatched. The CDR3 reads CASSETSGTHNEQFF. CDR3 DNA sequence: TGTGCCAGCAGTGAAACTAGCGGAACGCACAATGAGCAGTTCTTC.

This clonotype has at least ten counts. One end of the junction fails to match germline, which may point to a read error. The V and J genes are TRBV5-1 and TRBJ2-5; 12 nucleotides agree with TRBD2. Germline CDR1 and CDR2: SGHRS and YFSETQ. The CDR3 runs 14 residues. This CDR3 is CASSLAGGGETQYF. The CDR3, as DNA: TGTGCCAGCAGCCTAGCGGGAGGGGGAGAGACCCAGTACTTC.

There are many counts of this clonotype. A read error may explain this, as a much larger clone is one base away. The V gene is TRBV11-3, the J gene TRBJ2-2, with D possibly matching TRBD1 (6 bases). The germline V gene has CDR1 SGHNT and CDR2 YENEEA. The length of the CDR3 is 12 residues. CDR3 DNA sequence: TGTGCCGGCAGCCCCAGGGGCGGAGAGCTGTTTTTT. It specifies CAGSPRGGELFF. The complete variable domain, with remaining parts taken from reference TRBV11-3 and TRBJ2-2, reads EAGVVQSPRYKIIEKKQPVAFWCNPISGHNTLYWYLQNLGQGPELLIRYENEEAVDDSQLPKDRFSAERLKGVDSTLKIQPAELGDSAVYLCAGSPRGGELFFGEGSRLTVL.

Note on this clonotype: A far more abundant clone sits one base away, making this likely a read error. The gene calls are TRBV7-9 and TRBJ2-7, with D hard to call. The V end lost 5 bases, the J end lost 3 bases, and 8 bases lay between the germline ends. Germline CDR1 is SEHNR and CDR2 is FQNEAQ (reference sequence). The CDR3 contains 12 residues. As DNA, the CDR3 is TGTGCCAGCAGCAAGAGCTTCTACGAGCAGTACTTC. As protein: CASSKSFYEQYF.

In regard to this clonotype: The junction shows a germline mismatch at one end, possibly a read error. V is TRBV12-3 or TRBV12-4 and J is TRBJ2-1; tentatively, D is TRBD1 (5 bases). The CDR3 is made up of 12 amino acids. CDR3 nucleotides: TGTGACAGCAAGGGGATTTGCAATGAGCAGTTCTTC. Protein: CDSKGICNEQFF.

At least ten counts were recorded for this clonotype. The rearrangement links TRBV6-1 to TRBJ2-1; D gene ambiguous. Trimming left V 2 bases short and J 8 bases short, with 10 bases between. This CDR3 contains 13 residues. Per germline, CDR1 MNHNS and CDR2 SASEGT. As DNA, the CDR3 is TGTGCCAGCAGTGAATCTGGTATCCATGAGCAGTTCTTC. As protein: CASSESGIHEQFF.

This clonotype was observed many times. The genes are TRBV7-8 and TRBJ2-1; D is unclear. The CDR3 spans 12 residues. Germline CDR1 is SGHVS and CDR2 is FQNEAQ. V lost 4 bases and J 10 bases, leaving 11 bases between the germline ends. The CDR3 loop is CASSSHGLEQFF. In DNA form, the CDR3 reads TGTGCCAGCAGCTCCCACGGCTTGGAGCAGTTCTTC.

This clonotype was observed at least ten times. The V call is TRBV20-1, the J call TRBJ1-5; D is unresolved. The CDR3 is made up of 13 amino acids. V was shortened by 3 bases and J by 9 bases, with 15 bases between the two germline ends. From germline, CDR1 is DFQATT and CDR2 SNEGSKA (reference sequence). The CDR3 region is CSASLGPLGPQHF. The CDR3 nucleotides are TGCAGTGCTAGTTTGGGTCCGTTGGGGCCCCAGCATTTT.

This clonotype was seen at least ten times. The chain carries TRBV20-1 and TRBJ2-7; 9 bases align to TRBD2. Germline lookup yields CDR1 DFQATT and CDR2 SNEGSKA (reference sequence). With V trimmed by 7 bases and J by 6 bases, 10 bases remained unmatched. The CDR3 has 13 residues. CDR3 bases: TGCAGTGTCGGGACTAGCACTCTTAGCGAGCAGTACTTC. As protein: CSVGTSTLSEQYF.

This clonotype was seen only once. With a far larger clone one base away, a read error is the likely cause. The chain is built from TRBV6-2 or TRBV6-3 and TRBJ1-1; 9 bases line up with TRBD1. The CDR3 runs 16 residues. CDR1 MNHEY and CDR2 SVGEGT come from the germline V gene. CDR3 coding DNA: TGTGCCAGCAGTCAAGGACAGGGGATCGGGTCGACTGAAGCTTTATTT. Its translation is CASSQGQGIGSTEALF.